These 3 T cell receptor beta chains came from one sample sequenced in a study of blood T cell repertoires in COVID-19. The protocol was immunoSEQ multiplex PCR, while the TCRdb copy is restricted to in-frame clones and leaves out a portion. The sample holds 25,000 to 35,000 clones, 65% to 70% seen once. The sample consisted of peripheral blood. These receptor sequences come from a human donor in a cohort sampled during active COVID-19.

The gene calls are TRBV27 and TRBJ1-1; D possibly corresponds to TRBD1 (6 bases). The CDR3 is made up of 16 amino acids. The germline V gene encodes CDR1 MNHEY and CDR2 SMNVEV (reference sequence). Deletions cut 8 bases from V and 6 bases from J, with 25 bases between. In DNA, the CDR3 is TGTGCCAGCTGTAAACAGGGAAGGGGACCGATAGCTGAAGCTTTCTTT. Translating it yields CASCKQGRGPIAEAFF.

The rearrangement uses TRBV4-3 and TRBJ1-3; no definite D call. Trimming took 3 bases from V and 2 from J, leaving 11 bases between them. The length of the CDR3 is 15 residues. The germline gives CDR1 LGHNA, CDR2 YSLEER. The CDR3 DNA sequence: TGCGCCAGCAGCCAGATTTTGAGGGCTGGAAACACCATATATTTT. This codes for CASSQILRAGNTIYF.

The chain has TRBV7-6 and TRBJ2-1; 11 bases fit TRBD2. V gave up 4 bases and J gave up 7 bases; unmatched junction bases: 12. The germline V gene has CDR1 SGHVS and CDR2 FNYEAQ. This CDR3 spans 17 amino acids. The CDR3 region is CASSSGVGLAGLNEQFF. The CDR3 DNA reads TGTGCCAGCAGCTCAGGTGTCGGACTAGCGGGTTTGAATGAGCAGTTCTTC.